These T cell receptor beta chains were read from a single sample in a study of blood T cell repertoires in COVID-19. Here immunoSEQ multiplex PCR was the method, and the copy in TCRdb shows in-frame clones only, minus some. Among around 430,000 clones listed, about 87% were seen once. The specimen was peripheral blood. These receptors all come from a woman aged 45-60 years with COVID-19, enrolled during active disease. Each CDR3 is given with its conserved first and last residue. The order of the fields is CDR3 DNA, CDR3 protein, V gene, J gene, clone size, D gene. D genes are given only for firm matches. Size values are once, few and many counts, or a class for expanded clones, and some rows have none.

cdr3_nt: TGTGCCAGCAGCGTAGGGAGGACAGGGGGCGAGCCCCAGCATTTT
cdr3_aa: CASSVGRTGGEPQHF
v_call: TRBV9
j_call: TRBJ1-5
clone_size: -
d_call: TRBD1

cdr3_nt: TGTGCCAGTAGTATCAGTCGGGAGAATGGCTACACCTTC
cdr3_aa: CASSISRENGYTF
v_call: TRBV19
j_call: TRBJ1-2
clone_size: few
d_call: -

cdr3_nt: TGTGCCAGCAGTCTTAGCGGGGGATTAAATACGCAGTATTTT
cdr3_aa: CASSLSGGLNTQYF
v_call: TRBV2
j_call: TRBJ2-3
clone_size: -
d_call: TRBD2

cdr3_nt: TGTGCCAGTAGTCACAGAGCGGATCAGCCCCAGCATTTT
cdr3_aa: CASSHRADQPQHF
v_call: TRBV19
j_call: TRBJ1-5
clone_size: once
d_call: -

cdr3_nt: TGTGCCAGCGGCCCGGGACAGACTTACACAGATACGCAGTATTTT
cdr3_aa: CASGPGQTYTDTQYF
v_call: TRBV27
j_call: TRBJ2-3
clone_size: -
d_call: TRBD1

cdr3_nt: TGCGCCAGCAGCCAAGGACTAGCGGGGGGCGGGGAGCTGTTTTTT
cdr3_aa: CASSQGLAGGGELFF
v_call: TRBV4-1
j_call: TRBJ2-2
clone_size: -
d_call: TRBD2

cdr3_nt: TGTGCCACCAGTGATCCCACTAGCGGGGGATACACCGGGGAGCTGTTTTTT
cdr3_aa: CATSDPTSGGYTGELFF
v_call: TRBV24-1
j_call: TRBJ2-2
clone_size: -
d_call: TRBD2

cdr3_nt: TGTGCCAGCAGCCAAGATGTGCAGGGCGGTGCTGGCTACACCTTC
cdr3_aa: CASSQDVQGGAGYTF
v_call: TRBV4-2
j_call: TRBJ1-2
clone_size: few
d_call: -

cdr3_nt: TGTGCCAGCAGAATCGTACCAGGCAGGGAGCAGTTCTTC
cdr3_aa: CASRIVPGREQFF
v_call: TRBV12-3/TRBV12-4
j_call: TRBJ2-1
clone_size: -
d_call: -

cdr3_nt: TGTGCTAGTGGTTTGGAGAGACAGGGTCAGCCCCAGCATTTT
cdr3_aa: CASGLERQGQPQHF
v_call: TRBV12-5
j_call: TRBJ1-5
clone_size: -
d_call: TRBD1

cdr3_nt: TGTGCCTGGATTGGGAAAAGGGGGAACACTGAAGCTTTCTTT
cdr3_aa: CAWIGKRGNTEAFF
v_call: TRBV30
j_call: TRBJ1-1
clone_size: -
d_call: -

cdr3_nt: TGTGCCAGCAGTGCCGGGACTAATTTTTGGGAGCTGTTTTTT
cdr3_aa: CASSAGTNFWELFF
v_call: TRBV2
j_call: TRBJ2-2
clone_size: -
d_call: TRBD2

cdr3_nt: TGTGCCAGCAGCCTTGCGGGGGCCTACGAGCAGTACTTC
cdr3_aa: CASSLAGAYEQYF
v_call: TRBV7-6
j_call: TRBJ2-7
clone_size: -
d_call: TRBD2

cdr3_nt: TGTGCCAGCAGCTTAGGTTCGGCGGGGGAGCAGTACTTC
cdr3_aa: CASSLGSAGEQYF
v_call: TRBV7-9
j_call: TRBJ2-7
clone_size: few
d_call: -

cdr3_nt: TGCGCCAGCAGCCAAGAGGGGACAGGTTGGAACACCATATATTTT
cdr3_aa: CASSQEGTGWNTIYF
v_call: TRBV4-1
j_call: TRBJ1-3
clone_size: once
d_call: TRBD1

cdr3_nt: TGCGCCAGCAGCCAAGATGACAGGGGCGGCTATGGCTACACCTTC
cdr3_aa: CASSQDDRGGYGYTF
v_call: TRBV4-1
j_call: TRBJ1-2
clone_size: -
d_call: TRBD1

cdr3_nt: TGTGCCAGCAGTGAAAACATGGATCCGACAGGGGGGACTGAAGCTTTCTTT
cdr3_aa: CASSENMDPTGGTEAFF
v_call: TRBV6-1
j_call: TRBJ1-1
clone_size: -
d_call: TRBD1

cdr3_nt: TGTGCCAGCAATAGGCCCCTAGAGAGTGGCTACACCTTC
cdr3_aa: CASNRPLESGYTF
v_call: TRBV2
j_call: TRBJ1-2
clone_size: once
d_call: -

cdr3_nt: TGTGCCAGCAGCGTAGATGAGGCGATCGGCTACACCTTC
cdr3_aa: CASSVDEAIGYTF
v_call: TRBV9
j_call: TRBJ1-2
clone_size: few
d_call: -

cdr3_nt: TGTGCCAGCAGTCCTCAGATGCAGGGGGCGTTTGACTATGGCTACACCTTC
cdr3_aa: CASSPQMQGAFDYGYTF
v_call: TRBV27
j_call: TRBJ1-2
clone_size: -
d_call: TRBD1

cdr3_nt: TGCAGTGCTTTTAGGGGAGATACGCAGTATTTT
cdr3_aa: CSAFRGDTQYF
v_call: TRBV20-1
j_call: TRBJ2-3
clone_size: -
d_call: -

cdr3_nt: TGTGCCAGCAGCGTAGTGCCAAGCGGGGTTACAGATACGCAGTATTTT
cdr3_aa: CASSVVPSGVTDTQYF
v_call: TRBV9
j_call: TRBJ2-3
clone_size: -
d_call: TRBD2

cdr3_nt: TGTGCCAGCTCACGTGGCCTTACTAATGAAAAACTGTTTTTT
cdr3_aa: CASSRGLTNEKLFF
v_call: TRBV18
j_call: TRBJ1-4
clone_size: -
d_call: -

cdr3_nt: TGCAGTGCTACAGGGAATGAAAAACTGTTTTTT
cdr3_aa: CSATGNEKLFF
v_call: TRBV20-1
j_call: TRBJ1-4
clone_size: few
d_call: -

cdr3_nt: TGTGCCAGCAATCGCGCCCCTAATGAAAAACTGTTTTTT
cdr3_aa: CASNRAPNEKLFF
v_call: TRBV6-5
j_call: TRBJ1-4
clone_size: -
d_call: -

cdr3_nt: TGTGCCAGCAGCCGGTCCCGATCGGGGGGGGCCAACGTCCTGACTTTC
cdr3_aa: CASSRSRSGGANVLTF
v_call: TRBV2
j_call: TRBJ2-6
clone_size: -
d_call: -

cdr3_nt: TGTGCCAGCATCCCGGGACACCGCACAGATACGCAGTATTTT
cdr3_aa: CASIPGHRTDTQYF
v_call: TRBV7-8
j_call: TRBJ2-3
clone_size: -
d_call: -

cdr3_nt: TGCGCCAGCAGCCCCCAGGCAGGGGGCAACTATGGCTACACCTTC
cdr3_aa: CASSPQAGGNYGYTF
v_call: TRBV5-1
j_call: TRBJ1-2
clone_size: -
d_call: TRBD1